This TCR beta chain was recovered during a study of blood T cell repertoires in COVID-19. Study-level background: The study drew acute and convalescent COVID-19 samples from the United States, Italy and Spain.

Data came from immunoSEQ multiplex PCR; TCRdb stores just in-frame clones and leaves some out. Of around 200,000 clones in the sample, roughly 87% are singletons; the top ten hold about a tenth. Germline CDR1 is LGHDT and CDR2 is YNNKEL (reference sequence). CDR3 length: 15 amino acids. The V gene lost 2 bases and the J gene lost 0 bases, with 8 bases spanning the gap. The chain combines TRBV3-1 (or the pseudogene TRBV3-2) with TRBJ1-3; D may be TRBD1 (5 bases). Material: PBMCs or T cells enriched from blood (not recorded which). This clonotype was sampled from a young man with acute COVID-19. CDR3 sequence (DNA): TGTGCCAGCAGCCAATGGGGGGGCTCTGGAAACACCATATATTTT. The encoded protein is CASSQWGGSGNTIYF.